The 7 T cell receptor beta chains below were found in one sample sequenced in a study of blood T cells in healthy people across ages. PCR was performed a second time for about 7 to 12 cycles using a sample-barcoded 5' primer and a J-beta primer mix. TCRdb re-called the 5' RACE reads through MiXCR, storing one row per CDR3 protein. The sample holds hundreds of thousands of distinct CDR3 sequences, 24% seen once. This same sample was also taken into another study, of T cells of mothers and their children.

The sequenced sample consisted of blood. The receptors here all came from a boy younger than 18 in good health.

This clonotype was detected a few times. V gene TRBV7-9 combines with J gene TRBJ2-1; no definite D call. The CDR3 length is 17 residues. CDR1 is SEHNR and CDR2 is FQNEAQ in the germline V gene (reference sequence). Deletions cut 3 bases from V and 8 bases from J, with 23 bases between. The CDR3 region is CASSFTKAMAVMDEQFF. The CDR3 region has the DNA TGTGCCAGCAGCTTCACAAAAGCGATGGCCGTAATGGATGAGCAGTTCTTC.

V gene TRBV2 combines with J gene TRBJ1-2; TRBD1 is a possible D gene (6 bases). The V and J ends lost 5 bases and 8 bases respectively, with 15 bases between them. Germline V gene lookup returns CDR1 SNHLY and CDR2 FYNNEI. The CDR3 consists of 13 residues. The CDR3 DNA is TGTGCCAGCAGTCAGACGTACAGGGAAGGCTACACCTTC. Translated, it gives CASSQTYREGYTF.

The chain employs TRBV20-1 and TRBJ2-4; TRBD2 matches 10 bases. The CDR3 sequence is 14 residues long. Losses at the gene ends were 1 base for V and 7 bases for J; bases not matched to a gene: 4. Germline V lookup: CDR1 DFQATT, CDR2 SNEGSKA (reference sequence). CDR3 nucleotide sequence: TGCAGTGCTAGAGGGCTAGCGGGAGATAACATTCAGTACTTC. Translated, it gives CSARGLAGDNIQYF.

This clonotype appeared a single time. The CDR3 bases are TGCAGTGCTAGAGATCGGCGGGGCCAAGAGACCCAGTACTTC. Its translation: CSARDRRGQETQYF. This chain joins TRBV20-1 and TRBJ2-5, with D possibly matching TRBD2 (6 bases). This CDR3 has 14 residues. Trimming stripped 0 bases from V and 1 base from J, with 9 bases between. Germline assignment: CDR1 DFQATT and CDR2 SNEGSKA (reference sequence).

The chain uses TRBV23-1 and TRBJ2-1; perhaps TRBD1 as D (6 bases). TRBV23-1 is an ORF; its function is uncertain. V was trimmed by 8 bases and J by 8 bases, leaving 19 bases between them. The CDR3 is 14 residues long. The CDR3 region has the DNA TGCGCCAGCTCTTCTTCAGGGGTCATCGATGAGCAGTTCTTC. Protein: CASSSSGVIDEQFF.

This clonotype has a handful of counts. This chain links TRBV28 with TRBJ2-7; D not resolved. CDR1 is MDHEN and CDR2 is SYDVKM in the germline V gene. Trimming stripped 3 bases from V and 0 bases from J, with 9 bases between. The length of the CDR3 is 14 residues. DNA of the CDR3: TGTGCCAGCAGTTTCGGAGTCAGCTCCTACGAGCAGTACTTC. Its translation is CASSFGVSSYEQYF.

To note about this clonotype: The germline gene is not matched at one end of the junction; a read error may be the cause. The chain joins TRBV16 to TRBJ2-7; D not resolved. Germline assignment: CDR1 KGHSY and CDR2 FQNENV. The CDR3 is 15 amino acids. The CDR3 DNA reads TGTGCCGGCAGACCTAGACTCGGTCGGAGCTACGAGCAGTACTTC. It encodes CAGRPRLGRSYEQYF.